Below are 7 T cell receptor beta chains sequenced from a single sample in a study of monozygotic twins with inflammatory bowel disease. TCRdb re-called the 5' RACE reads; every CDR3 protein appears as one record, without DNA. This sample contains 110,000 to 150,000 distinct CDR3 sequences. Sequenced material: blood. These TCRs come from a human donor with ulcerative colitis or Crohn's disease, or a healthy co-twin of an affected twin (not recorded which).

The CDR3 spells CASSYAGEFPYEQYF. This chain uses TRBV6-2 or TRBV6-3 with TRBJ2-7. Germline V gives CDR1 MNHEY, CDR2 SVGEGT. There are 15 residues in the CDR3.

J is TRBJ2-2 and V is TRBV30; the D gene TCRdb calls, TRBD1, cannot be checked with no DNA. Germline CDR1 reads GTSNPN; CDR2 reads SVGIG (reference sequence). The CDR3 covers 13 residues. CDR3: CAWSVWGAGELFF.

The chain has TRBV10-3 and TRBJ2-7; TCRdb picks TRBD1, but there is no DNA to check that call. The CDR3 covers 13 residues. CDR1 and CDR2 from the germline V gene are ENHRY and SYGVKD. CDR3: CAISAGPNYEQYF.

V and J are TRBV6-5 and TRBJ2-3. CDR3 length: 12 residues. Looked up from germline, CDR1 is MNHEY and CDR2 is SVGAGI. CDR3 amino acids: CASRDHSDTQYF.

This rearrangement joins TRBV20-1 to TRBJ2-7; TCRdb calls TRBD1, which cannot be checked without DNA. The germline V gene encodes CDR1 DFQATT and CDR2 SNEGSKA (reference sequence). The CDR3 has 15 amino acids. The CDR3 loop reads CSASDPRGGSYEQYF.

The chain carries TRBV12-3 or TRBV12-4 and TRBJ2-7. This CDR3 contains 13 residues. CDR3 sequence: CATAAYLNYEQYF.

This chain uses TRBV4-3 with TRBJ1-2; TCRdb returns TRBD1, unconfirmable since there is no DNA. CDR1 is LGHNA, CDR2 YSLEER, per germline. This CDR3 spans 12 amino acids. The CDR3 reads CASSQERGGYTF.